Described below is a single T cell receptor beta chain sequence and its context. Inclusion required at least two post-ART and at least one pre-ART PBMC samples. The data are from a study of long-term antiretroviral therapy in people with HIV. immunoSEQ v3.0 was run at survey level. Sequencing was performed with immunoSEQ multiplex PCR; in TCRdb, only in-frame clones are kept and a portion is missing. The repertoire consists of roughly 20,000 clones, with about 82% occurring once and the leading ten covering under 4.5%. Germline V gene data show CDR1 as SGHVS and CDR2 as FNYEAQ. Trimming left V 1 base short and J 2 bases short, with 6 bases between. There are 13 residues in the CDR3.

The clonotype was recovered from a young man with HIV. The material sequenced was unsorted PBMCs, taken roughly 4 years after starting antiretroviral therapy. This chain connects TRBV7-6 to TRBJ2-7; the D is unclear. The CDR3 DNA sequence: TGTGCCAGCAGCTTAGATAGCCCCTACGAGCAGTACTTC. Translated: CASSLDSPYEQYF.